The entry that follows covers one T cell receptor beta chain sequence. Its antigen remains unknown. Samples were taken at baseline and on day 1 of cycles 4 and 7. The sample is drawn from a study of OX40 agonist ivuxolimab in advanced cancers. Overall study context: Mean age about 60 years, range about 23 to 79; 82.7% male.

Study-level points and caveats: At 0.1-3.0 mg/kg, partial responders had clonal expansion among the lowest observed. Averaged across samples, CD8+ T cells carried more expanded clones than CD4+ did.

Germline assignment: CDR1 LNHNV and CDR2 YYDKDF (reference sequence). The V end lost 5 bases, the J end lost 5 bases, and 13 bases lay between the germline ends. This CDR3 comprises 13 residues. Produced via immunoSEQ multiplex PCR; TCRdb's table is partial and in-frame only. The table includes tens of thousands of clones, approximately 83% detected once. The clonotype originates from an adult with an advanced solid tumor such as melanoma, head and neck, liver or kidney cancer. The sample here was CD4+ or CD8+ T cells sorted from blood, taken in a trial of the OX40 agonist ivuxolimab. The rearrangement joins TRBV15 to TRBJ2-7; D ambiguous. The CDR3 region is CATSSSLSHEQYF. CDR3 DNA sequence: TGTGCCACCAGCTCCAGTCTAAGCCACGAGCAGTACTTC.